These 15 T cell receptor beta chains originate from one sample sequenced in a study of T cells expressing NK-cell markers. After re-calling the 5' RACE reads, TCRdb lists one entry per CDR3 protein, DNA absent. The sample has some 390,000 distinct CDR3 sequences. The sequenced material came from blood T cells: a sorted CD56 or NKG2C T cell subset, CD4+ or CD8+ T cells, or bulk PBMC T cells (not recorded which). Every receptor here comes from a woman aged 45-65 years in good health.

The genes are TRBV5-6 and TRBJ2-3; the D gene TCRdb calls, TRBD2, cannot be checked with no DNA. The V gene's germline CDR1 is SGHDT and CDR2 YYEEEE. This CDR3 spans 18 amino acids. The CDR3: CASSLMDWILNFTDTQYF. The whole variable domain, filled in from reference TRBV5-6 and TRBJ2-3, reads DAGVTQSPTHLIKTRGQQVTLRCSPKSGHDTVSWYQQALGQGPQFIFQYYEEEERQRGNFPDRFSGHQFPNYSSELNVNALLLGDSALYLCASSLMDWILNFTDTQYFGPGTRLTVL.

The genes are TRBV11-2 and TRBJ2-1; the D call of TRBD2 rests on TCRdb alone, since no DNA is present to check it. This CDR3 region has 19 residues. CDR1 and CDR2 (germline): SGHAT, FQNNGV. CDR3: CASSPLRPRTSGYYNEQFF.

The chain couples TRBV14 to TRBJ2-1; TCRdb's D call, TRBD2, is unchecked because there is no DNA. Looked up from germline, CDR1 is SGHDN and CDR2 is FVKESK. The CDR3 length is 16 residues. This chain's CDR3 is CASSQDVGGPRDEQFF.

CDR3: CASSMTEAGELFF. J is TRBJ2-2 and V is TRBV5-1. Germline lookup yields CDR1 SGHRS and CDR2 YFSETQ. The CDR3 consists of 13 residues. Together with reference TRBV5-1 and TRBJ2-2, the CDR3 gives the full variable domain: KAGVTQTPRYLIKTRGQQVTLSCSPISGHRSVSWYQQTPGQGLQFLFEYFSETQRNKGNFPGRFSGRQFSNSRSEMNVSTLELGDSALYLCASSMTEAGELFFGEGSRLTVL.

The chain links TRBV10-3 to TRBJ2-1. CDR3 length equals 14 residues. Germline values: CDR1 ENHRY, CDR2 SYGVKD. The CDR3 protein is CAISGGTPNNEQFF.

The J gene is TRBJ2-5, the V gene TRBV7-7. Germline V CDR1 and CDR2: SSHAT, FNYEAQ (reference sequence). CDR3 length equals 16 residues. The CDR3 loop is CASSLEGSGPSETQYF.

The chain has TRBV18 and TRBJ2-7; absent DNA, TCRdb's TRBD2 call cannot be checked. The germline V gene has CDR1 KGHSH and CDR2 LQKENI. The CDR3 totals 14 residues. CDR3 amino acids: CASSREGYSYEQYF. The full variable domain, its missing parts supplied by reference TRBV18 and TRBJ2-7, is NAGVMQNPRHLVRRRGQEARLRCSPMKGHSHVYWYRQLPEEGLKFMVYLQKENIIDESGMPKERFSAEFPKEGPSILRIQQVVRGDSAAYFCASSREGYSYEQYFGPGTRLTVT.

The CDR3: CASYTPNTEAFF. The V gene is TRBV28, the J gene TRBJ1-1. Germline V lookup: CDR1 MDHEN, CDR2 SYDVKM. This CDR3 has 12 amino acids.

The chain carries TRBV5-1 and TRBJ2-7; TCRdb names TRBD1, which stays unverified in the absence of DNA. The CDR3 length is 15 residues. CDR1 and CDR2 (germline): SGHRS, YFSETQ. CDR3 region: CASSSPRQGPYEQYF.

This chain uses TRBV12-3 or TRBV12-4 with TRBJ2-1. The CDR3 length is 13 residues. CDR3 sequence reads: CASSLRRNNEQFF.

The chain combines TRBV27 with TRBJ2-3; TCRdb picks TRBD2, but there is no DNA to check that call. CDR1 MNHEY and CDR2 SMNVEV come from the germline V gene (reference sequence). The CDR3 is 14 residues long. CDR3 in amino acids: CASSRDLGTDTQYF.

The chain joins TRBV20-1 to TRBJ2-3; the D call of TRBD1 rests on TCRdb alone, since no DNA is present to check it. The length of the CDR3 is 13 residues. Germline CDR1 reads DFQATT; CDR2 reads SNEGSKA (reference sequence). This CDR3 reads CSAPTLRGDTQYF.

CDR3 loop: CASSQGRTGANYGYTF. The chain recombines TRBV4-2 with TRBJ1-2; TCRdb's D call of TRBD1 is untestable without DNA. CDR1 and CDR2 (germline): LGHNA, YNFKEQ. This CDR3 contains 16 residues.

This chain uses TRBV3-1 with TRBJ2-3; TCRdb lists TRBD1, though no DNA is available to test this call. Germline V CDR1 and CDR2: LGHDT, YNNKEL (reference sequence). CDR3 length: 15 amino acids. Here the CDR3 reads CASSQEGRGADTQYF.

The V call is TRBV20-1, the J call TRBJ2-7; TCRdb reports TRBD1, a call that lacks DNA to check it against. Looked up from germline, CDR1 is DFQATT and CDR2 is SNEGSKA (reference sequence). The CDR3 loop spans 14 amino acids. The CDR3 reads CSARPGQGNTEQYF.